The 2 T cell receptor beta chains reported below all come from one sample, sequenced in a study of blood T cell repertoires in COVID-19 (dated by TCRdb to about 2020). The library was produced with the immunoSEQ multiplex PCR assay. Not all clones reach the TCRdb copy of this immuneACCESS table, which keeps in-frame sequences only. Checked studies attribute under half of the gap to unresolved V genes and leave the rest unexplained. In all, the sample holds almost 250,000 clones, and around 86% of those were seen once. The top ten clonotypes cover about 1.5% of the sample. The source material was PBMCs or T cells enriched from blood (not recorded which). These TCRs come from a woman aged 50 to 65 who had recovered from COVID-19.

The V call is TRBV6-4, the J call TRBJ2-3; D gene ambiguous. Germline CDR1 reads MRHNA; CDR2 reads SNTAGT. The V gene lost 3 bases and the J gene lost 5 bases, with 9 bases spanning the gap. CDR3 size: 13 residues. The chain's CDR3 is CASSESRQDTQYF. The CDR3, as DNA: TGTGCCAGCAGTGAATCTAGGCAAGATACGCAGTATTTT.

DNA for the CDR3: TGTGCCAGCAGCCCCCGGCAGCGGGAGACAGATACGCAGTATTTT. Translated: CASSPRQRETDTQYF. The chain has TRBV7-9 and TRBJ2-3, with 8 bases fitting TRBD2. The CDR3 spans 15 residues. V shed 5 bases and J 3 bases; nucleotides not matched to a gene: 7. Germline V lookup: CDR1 SEHNR, CDR2 FQNEAQ (reference sequence).